These 8 T cell receptor beta chains share one sample of origin, sequenced in a study of PD-1 blockade in classical Hodgkin lymphoma. Time point indicated: cycle 4 day 1 (C4D1), after five to seven weeks of nivolumab. All patients relapsed after autologous stem cell transplantation, and brentuximab vedotin exposure varied. Magnetic negative selection was used to purify CD4+ T cells from PBMCs that had been thawed. Clones were sequenced by immunoSEQ multiplex PCR, and TCRdb holds only the in-frame ones, with some missing. The table records over 25,000 clones, around 86% of them present only once. Source: CD4+ T cells from blood, taken before the fourth cycle of nivolumab. The origin of the receptors is a human donor with classical Hodgkin lymphoma.

The rearrangement uses TRBV25-1 and TRBJ2-7; tentatively, D is TRBD1 (6 bases). The V end lost 1 base, the J end lost 10 bases, and 11 bases lay between the germline ends. CDR1 and CDR2 (germline): MGHDK, SYGVNS. This CDR3 has 12 residues. In DNA form, the CDR3 reads TGTGCCAGCAGTGAATTTAAGGGGGACCAGTACTTC. Its translation: CASSEFKGDQYF.

This clone was seen more than once but under ten times. Here the CDR3 reads CASSFSSTEAFF. In DNA, the CDR3 is TGCGCCAGCAGCTTCTCTAGCACTGAAGCTTTCTTT. The chain carries TRBV5-1 and TRBJ1-1; D remains unclear. Germline values: CDR1 SGHRS, CDR2 YFSETQ. There are 12 residues in the CDR3. The V end was cut by 2 bases, the J end by 4 bases, with 6 bases between.

This clone has a handful of counts. The identical CDR3 is also encoded by other nucleotide sequences in the sample. The V call is TRBV18, the J call TRBJ2-5; no clear D gene. V was cut by 2 bases and J by 5 bases, with 3 bases left in between. The CDR3 spans 11 residues. The germline gives CDR1 KGHSH, CDR2 LQKENI. The CDR3 sequence: CASSPGETQYF. CDR3 bases: TGTGCCAGCTCACCAGGGGAGACCCAGTACTTC.

The chain links TRBV6-5 to TRBJ2-2; D is perhaps TRBD2 (5 bases). The CDR3 totals 14 residues. V was clipped by 8 bases and J by 1 base, with 11 bases between them. Germline loops: CDR1 MNHEY, CDR2 SVGAGI. DNA of the CDR3: TGTGCCAGCGCCGAGGACTGGAACACCGGGGAGCTGTTTTTT. It codes for CASAEDWNTGELFF.

The chain employs TRBV5-1 and TRBJ2-4; 12 nucleotides agree with TRBD1. Unmatched junction bases numbered 2, after V lost 5 bases and J lost 8 bases. The CDR3 totals 13 residues. Germline V CDR1 and CDR2: SGHRS, YFSETQ. DNA for the CDR3: TGCGCCAGCAGAGGGACAGGGGGCCACATTCAGTACTTC. This translates into CASRGTGGHIQYF.

J is TRBJ2-1 and V is TRBV7-9; 10 bases are shared with TRBD2. The V segment lost 0 bases and the J segment 3 bases; nucleotides outside the gene matches: 8. The CDR3 loop spans 18 amino acids. Germline CDR1 SEHNR, CDR2 FQNEAQ (reference sequence). CDR3 region: CASSLAVLAGTGYNEQFF. CDR3 DNA: TGTGCCAGCAGCTTAGCAGTACTAGCGGGGACAGGCTACAATGAGCAGTTCTTC.

This sequence joins TRBV7-6 and TRBJ2-3; 8 bases map to TRBD1. Germline V gives CDR1 SGHVS, CDR2 FNYEAQ. CDR3 length: 16 residues. The ends lost 4 bases at V and 1 base at J; junction bases unmatched: 7. The CDR3 region is CASSSRPGQGTDTQYF. The CDR3 DNA follows: TGTGCCAGCAGCTCCAGACCGGGACAGGGCACAGATACGCAGTATTTT.

The genes are TRBV6-1 and TRBJ1-2; D gene unclear. Germline V CDR1 and CDR2: MNHNS, SASEGT. The CDR3 runs to 12 residues. With 3 bases removed from V and 8 bases from J, the gap between germline ends came to 10 bases. DNA for the CDR3: TGTGCCAGCAGTGAGATGGGATCGGGCTACACCTTC. This codes for CASSEMGSGYTF.